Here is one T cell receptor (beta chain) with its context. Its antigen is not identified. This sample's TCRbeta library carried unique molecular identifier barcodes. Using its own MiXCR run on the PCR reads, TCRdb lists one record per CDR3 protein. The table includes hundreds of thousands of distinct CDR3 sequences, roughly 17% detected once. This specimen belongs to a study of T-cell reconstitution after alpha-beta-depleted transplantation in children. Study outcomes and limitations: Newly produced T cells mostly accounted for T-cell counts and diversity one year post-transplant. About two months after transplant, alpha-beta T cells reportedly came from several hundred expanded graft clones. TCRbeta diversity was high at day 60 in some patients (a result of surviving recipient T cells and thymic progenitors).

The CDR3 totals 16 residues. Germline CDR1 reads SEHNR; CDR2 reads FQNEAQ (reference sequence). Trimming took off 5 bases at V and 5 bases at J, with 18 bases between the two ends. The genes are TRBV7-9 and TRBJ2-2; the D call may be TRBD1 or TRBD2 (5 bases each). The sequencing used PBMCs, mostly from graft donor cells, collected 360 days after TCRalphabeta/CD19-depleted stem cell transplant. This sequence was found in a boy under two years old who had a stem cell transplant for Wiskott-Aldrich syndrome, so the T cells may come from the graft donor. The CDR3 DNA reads TGTGCCAGCAGCGTCAGAGGGGCAGGAATTACCGGGGAGCTGTTTTTT. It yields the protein CASSVRGAGITGELFF.